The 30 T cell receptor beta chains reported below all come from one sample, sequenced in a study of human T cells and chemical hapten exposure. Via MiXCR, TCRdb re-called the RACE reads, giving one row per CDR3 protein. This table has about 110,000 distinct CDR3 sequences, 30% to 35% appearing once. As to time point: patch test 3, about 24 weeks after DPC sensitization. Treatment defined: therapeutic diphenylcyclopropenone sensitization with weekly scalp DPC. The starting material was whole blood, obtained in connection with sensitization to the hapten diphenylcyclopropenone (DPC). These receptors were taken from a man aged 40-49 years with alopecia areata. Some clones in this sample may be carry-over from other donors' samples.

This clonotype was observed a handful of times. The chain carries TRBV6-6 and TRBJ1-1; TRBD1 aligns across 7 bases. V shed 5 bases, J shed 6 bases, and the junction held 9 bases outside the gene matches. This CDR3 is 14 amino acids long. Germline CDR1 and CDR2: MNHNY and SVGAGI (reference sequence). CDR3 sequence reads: CASSINLQGAEAFF. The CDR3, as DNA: TGTGCCAGCAGTATTAACTTGCAGGGGGCTGAAGCTTTCTTT.

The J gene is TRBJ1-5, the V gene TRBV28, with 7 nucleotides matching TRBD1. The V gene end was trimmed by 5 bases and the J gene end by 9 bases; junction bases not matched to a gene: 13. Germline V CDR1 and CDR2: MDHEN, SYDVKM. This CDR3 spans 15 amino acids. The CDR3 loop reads CASSPPRTGPRPQHF. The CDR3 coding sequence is TGTGCCAGCAGTCCACCGAGGACAGGCCCACGGCCCCAGCATTTT.

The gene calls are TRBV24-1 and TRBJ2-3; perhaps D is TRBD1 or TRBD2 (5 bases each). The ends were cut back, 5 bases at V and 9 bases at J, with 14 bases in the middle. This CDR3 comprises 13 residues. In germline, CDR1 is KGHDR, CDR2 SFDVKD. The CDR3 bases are TGTGCCACCAGTGGTTTCCCGGGACGCACGCAGTATTTT. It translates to CATSGFPGRTQYF.

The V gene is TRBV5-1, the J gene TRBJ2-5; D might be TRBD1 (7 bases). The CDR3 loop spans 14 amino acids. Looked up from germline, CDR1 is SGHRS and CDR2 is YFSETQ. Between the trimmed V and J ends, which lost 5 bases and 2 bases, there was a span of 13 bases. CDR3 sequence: CASRKSGGQETQYF. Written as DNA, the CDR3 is TGCGCCAGCAGGAAGTCAGGGGGGCAAGAGACCCAGTACTTC.

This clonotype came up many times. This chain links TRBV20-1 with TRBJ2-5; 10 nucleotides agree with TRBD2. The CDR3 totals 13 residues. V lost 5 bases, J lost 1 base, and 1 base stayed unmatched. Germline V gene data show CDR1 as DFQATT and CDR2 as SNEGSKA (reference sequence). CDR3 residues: CSARTSGQETQYF. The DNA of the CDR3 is TGCAGTGCTCGGACTAGCGGCCAAGAGACCCAGTACTTC.

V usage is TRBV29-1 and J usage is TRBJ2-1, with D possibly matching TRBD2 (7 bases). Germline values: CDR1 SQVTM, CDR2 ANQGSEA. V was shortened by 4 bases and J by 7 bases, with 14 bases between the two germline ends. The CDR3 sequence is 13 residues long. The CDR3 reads CSVVGRGGNEQFF. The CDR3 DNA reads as TGCAGCGTTGTGGGGAGGGGGGGGAATGAGCAGTTCTTC.

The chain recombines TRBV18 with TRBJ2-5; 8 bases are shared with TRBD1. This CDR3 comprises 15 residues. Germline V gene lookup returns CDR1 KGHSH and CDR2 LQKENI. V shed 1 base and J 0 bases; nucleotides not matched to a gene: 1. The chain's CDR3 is CASSPRTGNQETQYF. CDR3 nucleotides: TGTGCCAGCTCACCACGGACAGGGAACCAAGAGACCCAGTACTTC.

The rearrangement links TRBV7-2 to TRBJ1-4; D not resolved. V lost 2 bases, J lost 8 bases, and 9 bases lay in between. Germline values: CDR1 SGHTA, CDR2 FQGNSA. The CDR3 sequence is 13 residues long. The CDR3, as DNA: TGTGCCAGCAGCTTACCATCCAGGGAAAAACTGTTTTTT. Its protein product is CASSLPSREKLFF.

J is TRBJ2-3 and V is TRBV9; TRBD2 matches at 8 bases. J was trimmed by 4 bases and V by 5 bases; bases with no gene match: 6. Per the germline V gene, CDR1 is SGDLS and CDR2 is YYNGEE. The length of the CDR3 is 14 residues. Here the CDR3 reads CASRSSGRPDTQYF. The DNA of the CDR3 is TGTGCCAGCAGATCCAGCGGGAGACCAGATACGCAGTATTTT. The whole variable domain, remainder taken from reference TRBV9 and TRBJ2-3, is DSGVTQTPKHLITATGQRVTLRCSPRSGDLSVYWYQQSLDQGLQFLIQYYNGEERAKGNILERFSAQQFPDLHSELNLSSLELGDSALYFCASRSSGRPDTQYFGPGTRLTVL.

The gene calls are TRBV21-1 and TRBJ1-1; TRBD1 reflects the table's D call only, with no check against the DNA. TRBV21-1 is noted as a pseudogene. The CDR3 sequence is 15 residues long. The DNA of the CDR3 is TGTGCCAGCAGCGGAGCCCCGGACAGAAACACTGAAGCTTTCTTT. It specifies CASSGAPDRNTEAFF.

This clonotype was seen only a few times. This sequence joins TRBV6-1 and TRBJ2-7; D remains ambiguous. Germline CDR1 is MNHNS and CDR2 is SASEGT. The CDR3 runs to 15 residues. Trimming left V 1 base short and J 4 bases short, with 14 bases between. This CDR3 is CASSEGPGGNYEQYV. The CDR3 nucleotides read TGTGCCAGCAGTGAAGGGCCAGGCGGAAATTACGAGCAGTACGTC.

The CDR3 bases are TGTGCCAGCAGTAGTGGAGGGACTGAAGCTTTCTTT. Its protein product is CASSSGGTEAFF. The chain couples TRBV27 to TRBJ1-1; D is uncertain. CDR1 is MNHEY and CDR2 is SMNVEV in the germline V gene (reference sequence). The CDR3 runs to 12 residues. V was trimmed by 5 bases and J by 5 bases, leaving 9 bases between them.

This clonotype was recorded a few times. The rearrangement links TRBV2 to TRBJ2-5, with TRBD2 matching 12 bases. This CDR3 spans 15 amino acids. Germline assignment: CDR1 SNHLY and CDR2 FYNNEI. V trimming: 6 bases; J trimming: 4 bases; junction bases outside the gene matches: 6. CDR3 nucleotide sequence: TGTGCCAGCAGGGAGACGGGACTAGCGGGAGAGACCCAGTACTTC. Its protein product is CASRETGLAGETQYF.

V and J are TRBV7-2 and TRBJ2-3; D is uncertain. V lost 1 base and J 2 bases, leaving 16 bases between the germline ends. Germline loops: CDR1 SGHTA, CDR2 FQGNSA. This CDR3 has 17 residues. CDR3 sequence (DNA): TGTGCCAGCAGCTTAGGGCCTAAACCCACCCACACAGATACGCAGTATTTT. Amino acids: CASSLGPKPTHTDTQYF. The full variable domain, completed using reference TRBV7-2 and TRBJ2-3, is GAGVSQSPSNKVTEKGKDVELRCDPISGHTALYWYRQSLGQGLEFLIYFQGNSAPDKSGLPSDRFSAERTGGSVSTLTIQRTQQEDSAVYLCASSLGPKPTHTDTQYFGPGTRLTVL.

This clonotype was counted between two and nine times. DNA for the CDR3: TGCGCCAGCAGCTTGGAACGGTTGTACGAGCAGTACTTC. This encodes CASSLERLYEQYF. The chain combines TRBV5-1 with TRBJ2-7; D gene uncertain. With 0 bases removed from V and 4 bases from J, the gap between germline ends came to 8 bases. The length of the CDR3 is 13 residues. Germline loops: CDR1 SGHRS, CDR2 YFSETQ.

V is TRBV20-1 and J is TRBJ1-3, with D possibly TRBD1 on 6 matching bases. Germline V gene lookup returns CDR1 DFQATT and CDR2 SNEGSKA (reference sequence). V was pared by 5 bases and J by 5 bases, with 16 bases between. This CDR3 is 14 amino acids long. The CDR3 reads CSAPGDLARNTIYF. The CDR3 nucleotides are TGCAGTGCTCCAGGGGATTTAGCTCGAAACACCATATATTTT.

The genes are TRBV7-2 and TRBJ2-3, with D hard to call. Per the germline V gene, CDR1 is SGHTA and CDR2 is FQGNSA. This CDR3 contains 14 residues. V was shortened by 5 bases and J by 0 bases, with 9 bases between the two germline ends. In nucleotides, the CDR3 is TGTGCCAGCAGCCTCGTAATTAGCACAGATACGCAGTATTTT. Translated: CASSLVISTDTQYF. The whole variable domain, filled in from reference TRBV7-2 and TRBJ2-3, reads GAGVSQSPSNKVTEKGKDVELRCDPISGHTALYWYRQSLGQGLEFLIYFQGNSAPDKSGLPSDRFSAERTGGSVSTLTIQRTQQEDSAVYLCASSLVISTDTQYFGPGTRLTVL.

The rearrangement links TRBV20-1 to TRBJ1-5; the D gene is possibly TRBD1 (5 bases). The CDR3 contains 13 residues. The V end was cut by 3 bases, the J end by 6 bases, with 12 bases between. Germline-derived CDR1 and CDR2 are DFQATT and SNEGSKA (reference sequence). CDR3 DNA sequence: TGCAGTGCTAGTTCAGGGATGGTTCAGCCCCAGCATTTT. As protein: CSASSGMVQPQHF.

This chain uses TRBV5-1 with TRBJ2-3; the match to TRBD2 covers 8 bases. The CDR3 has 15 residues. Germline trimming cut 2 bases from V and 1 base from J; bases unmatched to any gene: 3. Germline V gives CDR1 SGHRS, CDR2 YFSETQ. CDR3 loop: CASSLAGDRTDTQYF. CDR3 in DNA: TGCGCCAGCAGCTTAGCGGGGGACCGCACAGATACGCAGTATTTT. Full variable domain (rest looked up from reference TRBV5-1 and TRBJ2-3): KAGVTQTPRYLIKTRGQQVTLSCSPISGHRSVSWYQQTPGQGLQFLFEYFSETQRNKGNFPGRFSGRQFSNSRSEMNVSTLELGDSALYLCASSLAGDRTDTQYFGPGTRLTVL.

The CDR3 loop reads CASSLEGEVQPQHF. Here the CDR3 DNA reads TGTGCCAGCAGTTTGGAAGGGGAGGTTCAGCCCCAGCATTTT. The V gene is TRBV12-3 or TRBV12-4, the J gene TRBJ1-5; D might be TRBD1 (5 bases). CDR3 length: 14 amino acids. The V and J ends lost 3 bases and 6 bases respectively, with 12 bases between them.

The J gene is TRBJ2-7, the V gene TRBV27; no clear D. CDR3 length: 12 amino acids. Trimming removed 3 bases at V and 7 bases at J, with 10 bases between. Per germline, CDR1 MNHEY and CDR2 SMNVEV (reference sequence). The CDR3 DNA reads TGTGCCAGCAGTTTCACCGATGGGGAGCAGTACTTC. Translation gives CASSFTDGEQYF.

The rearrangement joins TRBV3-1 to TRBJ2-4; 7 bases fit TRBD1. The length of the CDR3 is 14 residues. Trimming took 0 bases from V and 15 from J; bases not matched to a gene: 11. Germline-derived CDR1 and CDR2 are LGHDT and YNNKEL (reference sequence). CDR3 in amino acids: CASSQDLRDRFLYF. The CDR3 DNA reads TGTGCCAGCAGCCAAGATCTCCGGGACAGATTCCTGTACTTC.

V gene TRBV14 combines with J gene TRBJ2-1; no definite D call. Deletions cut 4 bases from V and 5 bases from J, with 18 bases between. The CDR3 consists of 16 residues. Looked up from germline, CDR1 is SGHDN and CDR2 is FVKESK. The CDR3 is CASSRGTNPPHNEQFF. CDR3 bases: TGTGCCAGCAGCCGAGGAACTAATCCTCCCCACAATGAGCAGTTCTTC.

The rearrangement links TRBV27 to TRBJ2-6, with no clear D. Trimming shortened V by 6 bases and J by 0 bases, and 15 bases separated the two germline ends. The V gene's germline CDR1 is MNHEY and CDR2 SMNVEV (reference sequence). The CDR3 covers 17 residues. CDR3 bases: TGTGCCAGCAGGCCCTGGGCATATGGCTCTGGGGCCAACGTCCTGACTTTC. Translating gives CASRPWAYGSGANVLTF.

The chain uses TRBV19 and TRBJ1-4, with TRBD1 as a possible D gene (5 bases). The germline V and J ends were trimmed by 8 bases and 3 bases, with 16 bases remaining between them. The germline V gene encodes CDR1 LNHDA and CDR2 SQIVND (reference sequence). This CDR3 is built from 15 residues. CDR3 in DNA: TGTGCCAGTTCCCCCACCCGAGGGGCTAATGAAAAACTGTTTTTT. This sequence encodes CASSPTRGANEKLFF. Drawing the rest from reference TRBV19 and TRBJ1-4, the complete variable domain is DGGITQSPKYLFRKEGQNVTLSCEQNLNHDAMYWYRQDPGQGLRLIYYSQIVNDFQKGDIAEGYSVSREKKESFPLTVTSAQKNPTAFYLCASSPTRGANEKLFFGSGTQLSVL.

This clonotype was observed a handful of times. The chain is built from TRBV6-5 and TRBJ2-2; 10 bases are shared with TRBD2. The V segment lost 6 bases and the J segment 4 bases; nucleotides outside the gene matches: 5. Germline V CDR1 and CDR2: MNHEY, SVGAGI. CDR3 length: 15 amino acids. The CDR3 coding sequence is TGTGCCAGCAGACGGACTAGCGGTACCACCGGGGAGCTGTTTTTT. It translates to CASRRTSGTTGELFF.

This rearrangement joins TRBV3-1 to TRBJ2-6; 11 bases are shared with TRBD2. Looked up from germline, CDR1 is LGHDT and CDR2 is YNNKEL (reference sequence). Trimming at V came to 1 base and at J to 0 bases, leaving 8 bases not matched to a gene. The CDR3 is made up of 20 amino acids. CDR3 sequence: CASSQAVLAGGSSGANVLTF. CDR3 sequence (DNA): TGTGCCAGCAGCCAAGCGGTCCTAGCGGGAGGCAGCTCTGGGGCCAACGTCCTGACTTTC.

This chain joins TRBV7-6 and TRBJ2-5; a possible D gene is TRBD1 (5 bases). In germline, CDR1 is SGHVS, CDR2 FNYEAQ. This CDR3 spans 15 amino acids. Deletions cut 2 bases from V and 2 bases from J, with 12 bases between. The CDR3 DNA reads TGTGCCAGCAGCTTATCAGGGCACCCACAAGAGACCCAGTACTTC. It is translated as CASSLSGHPQETQYF.

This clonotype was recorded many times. The CDR3 sequence is CASSPQAGVSEQYF. CDR3 in DNA: TGTGCCAGCAGCCCCCAAGCGGGAGTATCCGAGCAGTACTTC. The gene calls are TRBV12-3 or TRBV12-4 and TRBJ2-7; 8 positions agree with TRBD2. The CDR3 covers 14 residues. The V segment lost 6 bases and the J segment 6 bases; nucleotides outside the gene matches: 10.

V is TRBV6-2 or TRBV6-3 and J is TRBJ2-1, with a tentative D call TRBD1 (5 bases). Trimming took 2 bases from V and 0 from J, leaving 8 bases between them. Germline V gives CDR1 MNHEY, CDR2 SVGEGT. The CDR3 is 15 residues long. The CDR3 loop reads CASSYADSSYNEQFF. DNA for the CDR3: TGTGCCAGCAGTTACGCCGACAGCTCCTACAATGAGCAGTTCTTC.